This paragraph reports one TCR beta chain. Its antigen is still unknown. Per-nucleotide qualities are absent, and no much larger clonotype sits a single base away. After removal of 6 bases from V and 7 bases from J, the junction retains 11 bases not matched to a gene. The germline V gene provides CDR1 LGHNT and CDR2 FRNRAP. There are 15 amino acids in the CDR3, from cysteine to phenylalanine inclusive. The read is trimmed to its CDR3 DNA, 45 bases read in frame from base 1. The data derive from a study of blood T cell repertoires in COVID-19 (dated by TCRdb to the early 2020s). For the study in its entirety: Samples from collaborators originated in the United States, Italy and Spain and spanned both the acute and convalescent phases of COVID-19. The repertoires were released in a freely available public database meant as a resource for research on the immune response to SARS-CoV-2. The dataset comprised deeply sampled blood TCRbeta repertoires from subjects exposed to, actively infected with, or recovered from COVID-19. Where HLA class I and class II types were available, the types were taken from metadata supplied by the sample provider, not from assay-based typing. Samples were obtained from the ongoing ImmuneRACE study (first 160 participants) and from 1,254 subjects provided by 6 global collaborators. The material from the prospective study consisted of cDNA or gDNA derived from T cells, B-cell-depleted T cells, or PBMCs. Nearly every sample came with metadata listing a de-identified subject ID, COVID-19 status, age in years and sex.

TCRbeta CDR3 regions were amplified from genomic DNA by means of the immunoSEQ Assay, a bias-controlled multiplex PCR. In the authors' own workflow: The number of nucleated cells in each sample was estimated from the amplification of reference gene primers within the assay. To quantify the absolute abundance of each unique TCRbeta CDR3 rearrangement, sequence reads were collapsed and filtered. For each sample, productive Simpson clonality was calculated as the square root of Simpson's diversity index across productive rearrangements. TCRdb obtained this table from immuneACCESS and retained in-frame rearrangements with V and J assigned. These tables miss some clones; where compared with another copy, unresolved V genes account for less than half of the shortfall, and the remainder is unexplained. V, J and clone size were drawn from that table, and D and trimming were deduced from the DNA. A total of roughly 380,000 clones appear in this sample, more than 70% of them only once. The biggest ten clones account for roughly 4% of the sample.

At one collaborating source in Seattle, patients were enrolled during active infection and were followed longitudinally through the course of disease. Each collaborating institution followed its own protocols to collect whole blood in K2EDTA tubes. For TCRbeta analysis, collaborators shipped samples in one of three forms: frozen whole blood, isolated PBMCs, or DNA extracted from either of those sample types. General study outcomes and caveats: How much clinical and demographic metadata was included differed by source and by participant, and the metadata was provided uncurated.

The sample comprised peripheral blood. The chain couples TRBV12-5 to TRBJ2-7, with 11 middle bases fitting TRBD2. This TCR was recovered from a woman aged 55-69 years with COVID-19, enrolled during active disease. Read as DNA, the sequence is TGTGCTAGTGGCCTCGGGACTAGCGGAAGGGGGGAGCAGTACTTC. Protein translation: CASGLGTSGRGEQYF.